Included here is one T cell receptor beta chain sequence, with context. The antigen it binds to is not known. Nothing much larger sits one base from this clone, and base qualities are not available. Using the deep immunoSEQ assay, TCR CDR3 regions were amplified from genomic DNA by multiplex PCR. Extracted genomic DNA from each cell subset was distributed evenly across all wells of several immunoSEQ 96-well plates, and each plate was treated as a replicate. Each replicate PCR for sorted subsets received about 180 ng genomic DNA, equal to roughly 30,000 T cell genomes. Purified libraries were measured with a Qubit 3.0 fluorometer, size-checked on a Bioanalyzer 2100, and measured again with the KAPA Library Quantification kit. A separate single-read 150-cycle Illumina NextSeq 550 flow cell was used to sequence each immunoSEQ 96-well plate. The authors' pipeline ran thus. Because only junctional sequences without quality scores were contained in the immunoSEQ output, filtering matching that applied to full-length reads could not be performed. Sequences were annotated with PyIR, a Python wrapper for IgBLAST v1.9, using IMGT germline references to assign V/J genes and CDR3. Reads were removed for weak V/J assignments (E-value above 1e-6), missing CDR3, stop codons, out-of-frame junctions, or ambiguous translated residues. V3J clonotypes were defined as sequences sharing an identical inferred V gene, J gene, and CDR3 amino acid sequence. To compute the percentage overlap between repertoires, the number of shared unique clonotypes was divided by the size of the smaller repertoire. Repertoire richness was assessed with RTK rarefaction, the Chao1 estimator, and Recon v2.1 estimates of unobserved clonotypes. OLGA was used to compute generation probabilities for all TCRbeta clonotypes that the gDNA method yielded from four donors. TCRdb carries this immuneACCESS record with in-frame sequences only. Its versions omit some clonotypes, under half of them owing to an unresolved V gene in the studies checked, with the rest unexplained. The D gene and trimming were derived from the DNA, and the V and J assignments and clone size from that table. The table for this sample lists 2 million to 2.5 million clones; 85% to 95% of them were counted only once. Under 0.45% of the sample comes from the top ten.

This specimen comes from a study of shared clonotypes between healthy human individuals (dated by TCRdb to 2020 to 2022). General notes on the study: Three men and a couple of women, aged 18 to 49 years, made up the cohort. For each donor, CD4 naive and CD4 memory were each run on three plates, CD8 naive on two plates, and CD8 memory on one plate. To estimate repertoire size and how much clonotypes are shared between individuals, the study performed deep sequencing of blood TCR repertoires from a few healthy adults. To increase sequencing depth and limit assay-specific biases, different laboratories used diverse techniques to prepare libraries and sequence TCR repertoires. Per donor, leukapheresis produced somewhere between about 0.9 and 10 billion PBMCs.

Including cysteine and phenylalanine, the CDR3 has 18 amino acids. Just the 54-base CDR3 DNA is kept, in frame starting at base 1. Unmatched junction bases come to 19, with V trimmed by 7 bases and J by 5 bases. As encoded in the germline V gene, CDR1 is SGHRS while CDR2 is YFSETQ. The donors were healthy, HIV-negative adults with no recently reported acute infections or vaccinations. Every donor was a Caucasian adult living in Nashville, Tennessee, USA. CD4+ T cells were enriched by magnetic negative selection; naive cells were then positively selected on CD45RA, and the negative fraction formed the memory subset. Blood was obtained by leukapheresis, after which PBMCs were separated by Ficoll-Histopaque density gradient centrifugation and cryopreserved in liquid nitrogen vapor phase. Analytical flow cytometry was used to check the purity and quantity of each magnetically sorted T cell population. From each sorted fraction, genomic DNA was isolated and quantified by UV absorbance on a Nanodrop 2000c.

General findings and caveats noted by the study authors: Naive subsets generally had larger estimated clonotype richness than memory subsets. Across four donors, 5% to 6% of naive CD4, approximately 3.6% of naive CD8, about 2.3% of memory CD4, and about 0.44% of memory CD8 clonotypes were shared. The small number of donors limited the genetic and exposure-history diversity represented. Pairwise subsampling led to the expectation that sequencing depth would affect the degree of clonotype sharing among donors. Rarefaction of sorted-subset datasets indicated incomplete sequencing despite the large sequencing depth. Compared with non-shared clonotypes, the clonotypes found in all four sorted-subset donors had higher generation probabilities. Sampling was limited to blood, and TCR repertoires in tissue likely differ from TCR repertoires in blood.

Sequenced input: naive CD4+ T cells from PBMCs. The sample's cell subset or site label, decoded: CD45RA+ positively selected. The chain is made from TRBV5-1 and TRBJ1-5, with TRBD1 identical over 9 junction bases. This TCR was sampled from a man aged 18 to 29 in good health. Some clones in this sample may be carry-over from other donors' samples. The DNA sequence is TGCGCCAGCGATTTTTGGGACAGGGCCCCATCACAGTATCAGCCCCAGCATTTT. This gives the protein CASDFWDRAPSQYQPQHF.